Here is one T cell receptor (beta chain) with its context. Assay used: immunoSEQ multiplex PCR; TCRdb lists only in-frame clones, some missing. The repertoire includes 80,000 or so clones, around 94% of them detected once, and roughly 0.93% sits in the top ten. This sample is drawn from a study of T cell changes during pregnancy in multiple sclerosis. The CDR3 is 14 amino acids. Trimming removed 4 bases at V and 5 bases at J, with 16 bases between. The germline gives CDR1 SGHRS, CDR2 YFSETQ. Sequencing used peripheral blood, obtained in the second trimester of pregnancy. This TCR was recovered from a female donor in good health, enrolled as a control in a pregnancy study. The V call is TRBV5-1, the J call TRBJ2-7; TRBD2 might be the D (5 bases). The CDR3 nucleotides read TGCGCCAGCAGCCAGGACTGGGCCCTTGACGAGCAGTACTTC. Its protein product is CASSQDWALDEQYF.